This TCR beta chain stems from a study of identical twins. A single record per CDR3 protein comes from TCRdb applying MiXCR to the 5' RACE reads. The data contain 1.5 million or so distinct CDR3 sequences, around a third of them singletons. The CDR3 totals 14 residues. The germline V gene encodes CDR1 SGHVS and CDR2 FNYEAQ. V lost 2 bases and J lost 7, with 9 bases in between. The study's findings and limits: In zero-insertion analyses, partial confounding could arise from invariant MAIT and iNKT cells. Reduced insertions were recorded for abundant cord blood beta clonotypes, with no such pattern in memory repertoires. The models systematically underestimated how much out-of-frame TCR alpha was shared in monozygotic twins.

As to this clonotype: The antigen is unknown.

The clonotype was recovered from a newborn girl in good health. The V call is TRBV7-6, the J call TRBJ1-6; no clear D gene. Sequences were obtained from cord blood. The CDR3 loop is CASSLKRQNSPLHF. The DNA for the CDR3 is TGTGCCAGCAGCTTAAAACGGCAGAATTCACCCCTCCACTTT.